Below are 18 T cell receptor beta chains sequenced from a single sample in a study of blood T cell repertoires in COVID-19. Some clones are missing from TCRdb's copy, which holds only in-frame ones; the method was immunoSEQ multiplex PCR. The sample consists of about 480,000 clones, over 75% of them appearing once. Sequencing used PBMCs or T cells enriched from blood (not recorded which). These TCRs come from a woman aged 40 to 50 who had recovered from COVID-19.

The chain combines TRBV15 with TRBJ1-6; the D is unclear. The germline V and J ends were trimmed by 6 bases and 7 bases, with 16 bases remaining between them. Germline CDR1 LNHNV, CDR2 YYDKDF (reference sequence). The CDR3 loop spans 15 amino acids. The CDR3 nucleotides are TGTGCCACCAGACTAGACACCCTAGGGAATTCACCCCTCCACTTT. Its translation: CATRLDTLGNSPLHF. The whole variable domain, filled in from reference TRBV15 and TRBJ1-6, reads DAMVIQNPRYQVTQFGKPVTLSCSQTLNHNVMYWYQQKSSQAPKLLFHYYDKDFNNEADTPDNFQSRRPNTSFCFLDIRSPGLGDTAMYLCATRLDTLGNSPLHFGNGTRLTVT.

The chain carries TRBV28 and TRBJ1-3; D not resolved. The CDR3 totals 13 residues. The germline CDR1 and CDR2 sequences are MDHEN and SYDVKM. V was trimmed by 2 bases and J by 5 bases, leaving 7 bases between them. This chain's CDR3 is CASSLDIRNTIYF. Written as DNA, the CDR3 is TGTGCCAGCAGTTTAGACATCCGAAACACCATATATTTT.

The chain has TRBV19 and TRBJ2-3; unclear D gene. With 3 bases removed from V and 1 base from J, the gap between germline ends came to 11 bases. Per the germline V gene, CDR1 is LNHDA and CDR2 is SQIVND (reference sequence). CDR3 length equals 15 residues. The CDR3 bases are TGTGCCAGTAGTATGCAGTATTACGGCACAGATACGCAGTATTTT. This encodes CASSMQYYGTDTQYF.

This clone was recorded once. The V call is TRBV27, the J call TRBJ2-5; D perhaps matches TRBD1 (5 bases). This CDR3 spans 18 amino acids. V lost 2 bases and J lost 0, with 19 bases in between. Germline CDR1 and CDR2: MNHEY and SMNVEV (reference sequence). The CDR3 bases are TGTGCCAGCAGTTTAAGTTTAGGCGGTGGGGCATACCAAGAGACCCAGTACTTC. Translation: CASSLSLGGGAYQETQYF.

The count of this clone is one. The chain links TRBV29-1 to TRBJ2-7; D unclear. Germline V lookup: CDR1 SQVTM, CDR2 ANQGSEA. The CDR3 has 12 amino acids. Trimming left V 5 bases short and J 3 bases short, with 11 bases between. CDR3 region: CSVQAEYYEQYF. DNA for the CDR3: TGCAGCGTTCAGGCAGAATACTACGAGCAGTACTTC.

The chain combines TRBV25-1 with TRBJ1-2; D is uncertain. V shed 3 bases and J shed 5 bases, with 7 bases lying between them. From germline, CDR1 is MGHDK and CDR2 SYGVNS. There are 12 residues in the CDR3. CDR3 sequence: CASSDFSYGYTF. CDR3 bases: TGTGCCAGCAGTGATTTCAGTTATGGCTACACCTTC.

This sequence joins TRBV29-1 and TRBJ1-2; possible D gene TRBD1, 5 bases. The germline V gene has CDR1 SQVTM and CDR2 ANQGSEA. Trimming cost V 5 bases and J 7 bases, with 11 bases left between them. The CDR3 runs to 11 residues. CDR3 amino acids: CSVRAQGGYTF. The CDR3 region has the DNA TGCAGCGTTAGGGCCCAGGGTGGCTACACCTTC.

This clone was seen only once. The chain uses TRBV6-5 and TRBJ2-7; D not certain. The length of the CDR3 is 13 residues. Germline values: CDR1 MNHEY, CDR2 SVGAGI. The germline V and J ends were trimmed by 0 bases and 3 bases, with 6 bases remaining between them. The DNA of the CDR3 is TGTGCCAGCAGTTACTCGAGTGACTACGAGCAGTACTTC. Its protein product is CASSYSSDYEQYF.

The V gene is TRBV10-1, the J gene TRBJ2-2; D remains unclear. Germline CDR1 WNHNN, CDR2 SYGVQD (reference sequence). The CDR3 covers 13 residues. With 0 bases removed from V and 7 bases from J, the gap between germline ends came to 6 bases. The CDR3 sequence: CASSESQIGELFF. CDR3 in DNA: TGCGCCAGCAGTGAGTCTCAGATCGGGGAGCTGTTTTTT.

The CDR3 region has the DNA TGCAGCGTCCGGGACAGGGGATACTATGGCTACACCTTC. It codes for CSVRDRGYYGYTF. The chain links TRBV29-1 to TRBJ1-2; 10 bases agree with TRBD1. CDR1 and CDR2 (germline): SQVTM, ANQGSEA. With 6 bases clipped from V and 3 bases from J, the junction kept 4 bases outside the gene matches. CDR3 length equals 13 residues. The complete variable domain, with remaining parts taken from reference TRBV29-1 and TRBJ1-2, reads SAVISQKPSRDICQRGTSLTIQCQVDSQVTMMFWYRQQPGQSLTLIATANQGSEATYESGFVIDKFPISRPNLTFSTLTVSNMSPEDSSIYLCSVRDRGYYGYTFGSGTRLTVV.

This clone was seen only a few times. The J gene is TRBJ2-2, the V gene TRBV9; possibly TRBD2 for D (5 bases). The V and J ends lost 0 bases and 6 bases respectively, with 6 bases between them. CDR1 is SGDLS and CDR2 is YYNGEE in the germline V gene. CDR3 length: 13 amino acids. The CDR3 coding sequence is TGTGCCAGCAGCGTAGGGGGAGCCGGGGAGCTGTTTTTT. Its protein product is CASSVGGAGELFF.

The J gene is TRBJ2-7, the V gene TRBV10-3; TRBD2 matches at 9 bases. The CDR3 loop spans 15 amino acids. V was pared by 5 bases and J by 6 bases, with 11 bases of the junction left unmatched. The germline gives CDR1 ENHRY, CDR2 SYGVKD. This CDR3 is CAISYSSGSGSEQYF. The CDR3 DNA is TGTGCCATCAGTTATAGTAGCGGGAGTGGTTCCGAGCAGTACTTC.

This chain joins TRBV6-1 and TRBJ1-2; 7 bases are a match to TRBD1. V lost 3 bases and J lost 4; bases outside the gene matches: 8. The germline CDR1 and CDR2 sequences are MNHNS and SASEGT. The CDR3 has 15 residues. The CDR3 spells CASSESGQLSYGYTF. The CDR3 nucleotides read TGTGCCAGCAGTGAGTCGGGACAGCTGAGCTATGGCTACACCTTC.

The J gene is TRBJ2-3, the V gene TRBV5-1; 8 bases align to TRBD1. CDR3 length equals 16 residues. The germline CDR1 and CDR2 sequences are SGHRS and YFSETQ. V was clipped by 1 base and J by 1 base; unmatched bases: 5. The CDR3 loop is CASSLQGAVGTDTQYF. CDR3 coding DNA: TGCGCCAGCAGCTTGCAGGGGGCCGTTGGCACAGATACGCAGTATTTT.

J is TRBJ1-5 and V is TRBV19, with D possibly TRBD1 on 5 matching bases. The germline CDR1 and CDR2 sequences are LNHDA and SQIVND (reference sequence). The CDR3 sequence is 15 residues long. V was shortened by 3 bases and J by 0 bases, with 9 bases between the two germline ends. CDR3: CASSIGGFSNQPQHF. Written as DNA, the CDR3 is TGTGCCAGTAGTATTGGGGGGTTTAGCAATCAGCCCCAGCATTTT.

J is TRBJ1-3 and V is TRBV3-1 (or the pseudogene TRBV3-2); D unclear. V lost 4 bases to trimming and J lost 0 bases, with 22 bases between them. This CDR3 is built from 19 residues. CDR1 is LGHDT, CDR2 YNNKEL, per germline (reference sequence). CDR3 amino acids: CASSPPVGSSRVSGNTIYF. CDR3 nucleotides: TGTGCCAGCAGCCCCCCGGTCGGGTCTTCCCGCGTCTCTGGAAACACCATATATTTT.

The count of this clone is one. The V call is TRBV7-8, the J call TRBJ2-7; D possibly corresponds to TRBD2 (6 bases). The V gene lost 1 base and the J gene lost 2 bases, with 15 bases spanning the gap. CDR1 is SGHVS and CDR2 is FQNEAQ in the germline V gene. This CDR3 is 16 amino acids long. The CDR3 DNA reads TGTGCCAGCAGCTTAGACCCGGGAGTCTTTCCCTACGAGCAGTACTTC. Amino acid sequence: CASSLDPGVFPYEQYF.

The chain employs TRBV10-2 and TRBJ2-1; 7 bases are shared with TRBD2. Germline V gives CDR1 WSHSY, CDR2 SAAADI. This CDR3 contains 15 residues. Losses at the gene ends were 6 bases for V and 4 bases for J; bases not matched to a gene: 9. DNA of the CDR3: TGCGCCAGCAGGAGCGGGATCTACGCGTACAATGAGCAGTTCTTC. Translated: CASRSGIYAYNEQFF.